The 22 T cell receptor beta chains in this list originate from one sample, sequenced in a study of blood T cell repertoires in COVID-19. The data were produced by immunoSEQ multiplex PCR, yet TCRdb's version contains in-frame clones alone and is incomplete. The table lists around 700,000 clones, 85% to 90% of them singletons. The sequenced material came from peripheral blood. The receptors were gathered from a young woman with acute or convalescent COVID-19.

The genes are TRBV9 and TRBJ1-6; TRBD1 agrees at 9 bases. CDR3 length: 15 amino acids. Germline CDR1 reads SGDLS; CDR2 reads YYNGEE. Germline trimming cut 4 bases from V and 9 bases from J; bases unmatched to any gene: 8. The CDR3 sequence: CASSTRQGDGSPLHF. Here the CDR3 DNA reads TGTGCCAGCAGCACCCGACAGGGGGACGGTTCACCCCTCCACTTT.

The V and J genes are TRBV7-9 and TRBJ2-7, with 10 bases identical to TRBD2. The CDR3 covers 12 residues. The J segment lost 6 bases and the V segment lost 6 bases, leaving 2 bases of the junction unmatched. Germline values: CDR1 SEHNR, CDR2 FQNEAQ (reference sequence). The DNA for the CDR3 is TGTGCCAGCAGACCTAGCGGGGGCGAGCAGTACTTC. It specifies CASRPSGGEQYF. The entire variable domain, with the rest obtained from reference TRBV7-9 and TRBJ2-7, is as follows: DTGVSQNPRHKITKRGQNVTFRCDPISEHNRLYWYRQTLGQGPEFLTYFQNEAQLEKSRLLSDRFSAERPKGSFSTLEIQRTEQGDSAMYLCASRPSGGEQYFGPGTRLTVT.

This rearrangement joins TRBV7-3 to TRBJ2-1; TRBD1 might be the D (5 bases). Trimming removed 2 bases from V and 9 bases from J, with 14 bases in between. The germline V gene encodes CDR1 SGHTA and CDR2 FQGTGA. There are 14 residues in the CDR3. The CDR3 sequence is CASSLGPGSFEQFF. As DNA, the CDR3 is TGTGCCAGCAGCTTAGGTCCAGGGTCATTTGAGCAGTTCTTC.

On this clone: Other nucleotide sequences in the sample specify the same CDR3. The chain combines TRBV7-2 with TRBJ2-7; 8 bases match TRBD1. The CDR3 has 14 amino acids. V trimming: 3 bases; J trimming: 3 bases; junction bases outside the gene matches: 4. Germline V gives CDR1 SGHTA, CDR2 FQGNSA. The CDR3 region has the DNA TGTGCCAGCAGCTTCGGACAGGGTAGCTACGAGCAGTACTTC. Amino acids: CASSFGQGSYEQYF. The full variable domain, with the rest looked up from reference TRBV7-2 and TRBJ2-7, is GAGVSQSPSNKVTEKGKDVELRCDPISGHTALYWYRQSLGQGLEFLIYFQGNSAPDKSGLPSDRFSAERTGGSVSTLTIQRTQQEDSAVYLCASSFGQGSYEQYFGPGTRLTVT.

The chain's CDR3 is CASEIPTEAFF. The CDR3 bases are TGTGCCAGCGAGATCCCGACTGAAGCTTTCTTT. The V call is TRBV21-1, the J call TRBJ1-1. TRBV21-1 counts as a pseudogene. The CDR3 runs 11 residues.

This sequence joins TRBV7-2 and TRBJ1-2; 7 bases are a match to TRBD1. This CDR3 is built from 16 residues. V trimming: 3 bases; J trimming: 4 bases; junction bases outside the gene matches: 11. Per the germline V gene, CDR1 is SGHTA and CDR2 is FQGNSA. The CDR3 DNA follows: TGTGCCAGCAGCTTGACACGGAGGGACAGACGCTATGGCTACACCTTC. Amino acid sequence: CASSLTRRDRRYGYTF. The full variable domain, completed using reference TRBV7-2 and TRBJ1-2, is GAGVSQSPSNKVTEKGKDVELRCDPISGHTALYWYRQSLGQGLEFLIYFQGNSAPDKSGLPSDRFSAERTGGSVSTLTIQRTQQEDSAVYLCASSLTRRDRRYGYTFGSGTRLTVV.

This chain connects TRBV7-2 to TRBJ1-5, with 7 bases lining up with TRBD1. Per the germline V gene, CDR1 is SGHTA and CDR2 is FQGNSA. The CDR3 has 13 amino acids. Trimming at V came to 5 bases and at J to 6 bases, leaving 4 bases not matched to a gene. The CDR3 nucleotides are TGTGCCAGCAGCCTTACAGGGGCTCAGCCCCAGCATTTT. Residues: CASSLTGAQPQHF.

This clone has only a few counts. The rearrangement joins TRBV7-9 to TRBJ1-6; D possibly corresponds to TRBD1 (5 bases). CDR3 length equals 14 residues. V lost 10 bases, J lost 3 bases, and 13 bases lay in between. From germline, CDR1 is SEHNR and CDR2 FQNEAQ (reference sequence). The CDR3 loop is CATSRDFYNSPLHF. As DNA, the CDR3 is TGTGCCACCTCCCGGGACTTCTATAATTCACCCCTCCACTTT.

The gene calls are TRBV19 and TRBJ2-1; possible D gene TRBD1, 6 bases. The germline CDR1 and CDR2 sequences are LNHDA and SQIVND (reference sequence). V lost 1 base and J 4 bases, leaving 11 bases between the germline ends. This CDR3 region has 15 residues. CDR3 loop: CASSIVGGQYNEQFF. The DNA of the CDR3 is TGTGCCAGTAGTATAGTTGGCGGACAGTACAATGAGCAGTTCTTC.

V gene TRBV15 combines with J gene TRBJ2-5, with a possible D match to TRBD2 (5 bases). CDR3 size: 17 residues. Germline V gene data show CDR1 as LNHNV and CDR2 as YYDKDF (reference sequence). V lost 0 bases and J lost 1, with 15 bases in between. CDR3 amino acids: CATSRESSRGFQETQYF. CDR3 DNA: TGTGCCACCAGCAGAGAATCATCGCGAGGGTTCCAAGAGACCCAGTACTTC.

This CDR3 reads CASSPGFLFYEQYF. DNA of the CDR3: TGTGCCAGTAGTCCGGGGTTCCTCTTCTACGAGCAGTACTTC. The genes are TRBV19 and TRBJ2-7; D is perhaps TRBD2 (5 bases). Trimming cost V 5 bases and J 3 bases, with 14 bases left between them. The CDR3 loop spans 14 amino acids. CDR1 LNHDA and CDR2 SQIVND come from the germline V gene (reference sequence).

The chain has TRBV3-1 (or the pseudogene TRBV3-2) and TRBJ2-7; 9 nucleotides match TRBD2. Germline-derived CDR1 and CDR2 are LGHDT and YNNKEL (reference sequence). V was clipped by 1 base and J by 4 bases; unmatched bases: 8. The CDR3 is 16 residues long. The CDR3: CASSQGFGTSWYEQYF. CDR3 nucleotides: TGTGCCAGCAGCCAAGGGTTCGGGACTAGCTGGTACGAGCAGTACTTC.

This sequence joins TRBV2 and TRBJ1-3; 9 nucleotides align to TRBD1. Germline V CDR1 and CDR2: SNHLY, FYNNEI. The V segment lost 6 bases and the J segment 3 bases; nucleotides outside the gene matches: 6. CDR3 length: 15 residues. The CDR3 region is CASRVGQGFGNTIYF. CDR3 nucleotide sequence: TGTGCCAGCAGGGTCGGACAGGGGTTTGGAAACACCATATATTTT.

This chain's CDR3 is CASSSPRTSGGIRARTQYF. The CDR3 DNA reads TGTGCCAGCAGCTCACCTAGGACTAGCGGGGGAATCAGGGCGCGTACGCAGTATTTT. This sequence joins TRBV11-2 and TRBJ2-3; 13 bases match TRBD2. Trimming cost V 4 bases and J 8 bases; bases outside gene matches: 18. The CDR3 runs 19 residues. In germline, CDR1 is SGHAT, CDR2 FQNNGV.

The chain links TRBV7-9 to TRBJ2-3; 8 bases match TRBD1. Looked up from germline, CDR1 is SEHNR and CDR2 is FQNEAQ (reference sequence). V lost 5 bases to trimming and J lost 5 bases; unmatched junction nucleotides: 3. CDR3 size: 13 residues. CDR3 DNA: TGTGCCAGCAGCCCGACAGGGGTAGATACGCAGTATTTT. Translating gives CASSPTGVDTQYF.

The J gene is TRBJ2-3, the V gene TRBV11-3; tentatively, D is TRBD1 (6 bases). The germline V gene encodes CDR1 SGHNT and CDR2 YENEEA. CDR3 length: 15 amino acids. Deletions cut 4 bases from V and 2 bases from J, with 13 bases between. The CDR3 loop reads CASSSQQGPTDTQYF. The CDR3 coding sequence is TGTGCCAGCAGCTCCCAACAGGGCCCCACAGATACGCAGTATTTT.

This chain connects TRBV27 to TRBJ2-7, with TRBD2 matching over 7 bases. Germline V lookup: CDR1 MNHEY, CDR2 SMNVEV (reference sequence). This CDR3 contains 16 residues. Germline trimming cut 0 bases from V and 0 bases from J; bases unmatched to any gene: 5. CDR3 coding DNA: TGTGCCAGCAGTTTATCGGGGGGGATTAGCTCCTACGAGCAGTACTTC. Translating it yields CASSLSGGISSYEQYF.

This rearrangement joins TRBV4-1 to TRBJ1-2; 7 bases line up with TRBD1. J gave up 0 bases and V 2 bases, and 12 bases lay outside the gene matches. The CDR3 is made up of 18 amino acids. CDR1 MGHRA and CDR2 YSYEKL come from the germline V gene. CDR3 sequence: CASSQLRGGTESNYGYTF. The CDR3 bases are TGCGCCAGCAGCCAACTCCGGGGGGGGACAGAATCTAACTATGGCTACACCTTC.

The chain uses TRBV9 and TRBJ1-2; TRBD1 agrees at 7 bases. The V gene end was trimmed by 0 bases and the J gene end by 4 bases; junction bases not matched to a gene: 6. This CDR3 has 15 amino acids. Germline V gives CDR1 SGDLS, CDR2 YYNGEE. The chain's CDR3 is CASSVGGPGGYGYTF. Here the CDR3 DNA reads TGTGCCAGCAGCGTAGGAGGTCCAGGGGGCTATGGCTACACCTTC.

The chain recombines TRBV12-5 with TRBJ1-2; D is unresolved. Germline-derived CDR1 and CDR2 are LGHNT and FRNRAP. V was clipped by 5 bases and J by 6 bases, with 13 bases between them. This CDR3 spans 13 amino acids. CDR3 in amino acids: CASGVERGDGYTF. The CDR3 nucleotides are TGTGCTAGTGGTGTGGAGCGGGGTGATGGCTACACCTTC.

V gene TRBV24-1 combines with J gene TRBJ2-7, with a weak D call TRBD1 (6 bases). Germline lookup yields CDR1 KGHDR and CDR2 SFDVKD. V was trimmed by 4 bases and J by 5 bases, leaving 14 bases between them. The CDR3 is 14 residues long. The chain's CDR3 is CATSDRGTSDEQYF. CDR3 coding DNA: TGTGCCACCAGTGACCGAGGGACATCAGACGAGCAGTACTTC.

The CDR3 region is CASSTGTGERQETQYF. DNA for the CDR3: TGTGCCAGTAGTACCGGGACAGGGGAGAGGCAAGAGACCCAGTACTTC. The J gene is TRBJ2-5, the V gene TRBV19; 10 bases line up with TRBD1. J gave up 2 bases and V 4 bases, and 7 bases lay outside the gene matches. The CDR3 is 16 residues long. CDR1 is LNHDA, CDR2 SQIVND, per germline (reference sequence).